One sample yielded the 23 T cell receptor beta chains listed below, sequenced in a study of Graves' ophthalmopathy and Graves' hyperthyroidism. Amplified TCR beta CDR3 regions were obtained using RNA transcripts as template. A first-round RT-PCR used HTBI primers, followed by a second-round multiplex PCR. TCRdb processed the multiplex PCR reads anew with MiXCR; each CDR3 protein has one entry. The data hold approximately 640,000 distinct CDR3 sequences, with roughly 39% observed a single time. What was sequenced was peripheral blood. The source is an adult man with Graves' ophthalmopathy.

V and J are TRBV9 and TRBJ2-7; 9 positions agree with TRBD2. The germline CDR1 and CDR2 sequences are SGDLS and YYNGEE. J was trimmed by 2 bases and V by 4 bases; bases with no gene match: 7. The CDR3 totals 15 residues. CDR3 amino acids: CASSTAAGGPYEQYF. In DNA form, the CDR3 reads TGTGCCAGCAGCACAGCAGCGGGAGGTCCCTACGAGCAGTACTTC.

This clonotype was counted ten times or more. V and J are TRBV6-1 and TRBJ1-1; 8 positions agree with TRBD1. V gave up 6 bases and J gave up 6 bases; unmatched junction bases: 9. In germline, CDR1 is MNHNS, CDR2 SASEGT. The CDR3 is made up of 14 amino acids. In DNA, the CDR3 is TGTGCCAGCAGGACGACAGGGGTAATGGCTGAAGCTTTCTTT. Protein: CASRTTGVMAEAFF.

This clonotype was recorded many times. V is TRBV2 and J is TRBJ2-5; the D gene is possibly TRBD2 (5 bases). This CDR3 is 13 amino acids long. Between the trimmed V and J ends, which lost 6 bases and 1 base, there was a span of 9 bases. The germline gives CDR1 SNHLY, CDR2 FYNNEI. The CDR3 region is CASRRTFQETQYF. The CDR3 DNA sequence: TGTGCCAGCAGGAGGACTTTCCAAGAGACCCAGTACTTC.

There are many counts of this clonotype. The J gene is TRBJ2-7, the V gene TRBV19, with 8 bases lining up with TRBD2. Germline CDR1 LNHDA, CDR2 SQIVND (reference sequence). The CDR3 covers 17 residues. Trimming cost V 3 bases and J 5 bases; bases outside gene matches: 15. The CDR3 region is CASSIVRPAGDVHEQYF. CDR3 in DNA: TGTGCCAGTAGTATCGTTCGGCCAGCGGGAGATGTGCACGAGCAGTACTTC.

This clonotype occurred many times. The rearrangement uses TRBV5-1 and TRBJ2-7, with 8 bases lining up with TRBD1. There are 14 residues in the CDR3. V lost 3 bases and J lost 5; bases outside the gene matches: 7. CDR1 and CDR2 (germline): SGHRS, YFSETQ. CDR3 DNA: TGCGCCAGCAGCTACACCGGGACAGGCAACGAGCAGTACTTC. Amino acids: CASSYTGTGNEQYF.

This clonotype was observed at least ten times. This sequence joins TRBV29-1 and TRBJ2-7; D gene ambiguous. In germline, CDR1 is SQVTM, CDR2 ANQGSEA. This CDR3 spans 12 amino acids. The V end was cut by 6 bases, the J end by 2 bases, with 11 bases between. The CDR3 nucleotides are TGCAGCGTCGGCCGGGTCCCCTACGAGCAGTACTTC. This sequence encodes CSVGRVPYEQYF.

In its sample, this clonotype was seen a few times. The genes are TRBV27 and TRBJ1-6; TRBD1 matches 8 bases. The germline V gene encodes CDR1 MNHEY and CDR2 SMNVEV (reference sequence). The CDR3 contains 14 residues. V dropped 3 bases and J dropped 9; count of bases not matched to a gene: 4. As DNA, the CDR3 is TGTGCCAGCAGTTTTCGACAGGGGCCTTCACCCCTCCACTTT. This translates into CASSFRQGPSPLHF.

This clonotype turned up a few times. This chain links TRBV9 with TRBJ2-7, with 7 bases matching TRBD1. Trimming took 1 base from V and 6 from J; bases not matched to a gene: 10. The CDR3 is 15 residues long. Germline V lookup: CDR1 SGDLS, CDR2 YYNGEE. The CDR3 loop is CASSVYQTGLGEQYF. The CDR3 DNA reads TGTGCCAGCAGCGTATATCAGACAGGGCTCGGCGAGCAGTACTTC.

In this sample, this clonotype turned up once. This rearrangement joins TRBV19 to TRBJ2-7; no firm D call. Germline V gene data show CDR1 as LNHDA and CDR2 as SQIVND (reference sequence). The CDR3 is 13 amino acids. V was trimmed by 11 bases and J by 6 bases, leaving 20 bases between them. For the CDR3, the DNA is TGTGCCTGGAGTGTCGGCGGAATCGGCGAGCAGTACTTC. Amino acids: CAWSVGGIGEQYF.

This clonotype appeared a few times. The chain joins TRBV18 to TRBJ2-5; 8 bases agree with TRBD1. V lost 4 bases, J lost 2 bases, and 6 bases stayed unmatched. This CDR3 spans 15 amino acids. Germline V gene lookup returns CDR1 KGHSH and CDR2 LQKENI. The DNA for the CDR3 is TGTGCCAGCTCACGTATGACAGGGGCACAAGAGACCCAGTACTTC. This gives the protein CASSRMTGAQETQYF.

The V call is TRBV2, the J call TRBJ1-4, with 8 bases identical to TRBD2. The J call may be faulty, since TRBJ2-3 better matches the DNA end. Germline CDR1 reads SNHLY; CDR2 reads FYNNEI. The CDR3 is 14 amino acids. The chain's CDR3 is CASRERESTDTQYF. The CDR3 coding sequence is TGTGCCAGCAGAGAGCGGGAGAGCACAGATACGCAGTATTTT.

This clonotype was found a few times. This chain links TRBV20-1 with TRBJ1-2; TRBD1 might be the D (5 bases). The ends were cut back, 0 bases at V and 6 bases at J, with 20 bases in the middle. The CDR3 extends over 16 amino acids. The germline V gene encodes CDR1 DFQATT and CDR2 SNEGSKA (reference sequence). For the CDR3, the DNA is TGCAGTGCTAGAGATCTGCTATTGACAGTGGAAGATGGCTACACCTTC. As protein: CSARDLLLTVEDGYTF.

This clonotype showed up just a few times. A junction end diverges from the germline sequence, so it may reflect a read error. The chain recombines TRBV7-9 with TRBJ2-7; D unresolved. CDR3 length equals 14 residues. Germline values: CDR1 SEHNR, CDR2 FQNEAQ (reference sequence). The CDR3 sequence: CASSQDGPLGEQYF. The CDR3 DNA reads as TGCGCCAGCAGCCAAGATGGACCGCTCGGTGAGCAGTACTTC.

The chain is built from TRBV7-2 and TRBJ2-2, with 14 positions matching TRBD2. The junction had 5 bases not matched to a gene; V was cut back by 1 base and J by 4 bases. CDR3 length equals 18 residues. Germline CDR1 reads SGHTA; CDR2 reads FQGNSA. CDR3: CASSLGLAGGWITGELFF. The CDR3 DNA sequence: TGTGCCAGCAGCTTAGGACTAGCGGGGGGGTGGATCACCGGGGAGCTGTTTTTT.

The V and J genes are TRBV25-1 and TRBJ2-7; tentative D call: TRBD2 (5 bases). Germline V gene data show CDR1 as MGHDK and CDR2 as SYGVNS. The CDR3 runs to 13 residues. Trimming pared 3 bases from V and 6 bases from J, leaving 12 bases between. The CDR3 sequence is CASSDRGSSEQYF. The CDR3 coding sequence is TGTGCCAGCAGTGACAGAGGGTCGAGCGAGCAGTACTTC.

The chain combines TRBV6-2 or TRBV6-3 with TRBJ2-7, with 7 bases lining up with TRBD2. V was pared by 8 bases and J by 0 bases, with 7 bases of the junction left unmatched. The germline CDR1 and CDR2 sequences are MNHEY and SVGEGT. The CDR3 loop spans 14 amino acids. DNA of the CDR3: TGTGCCAGCGGGAGGGGAGGGGCCTCCTACGAGCAGTACTTC. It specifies CASGRGGASYEQYF.

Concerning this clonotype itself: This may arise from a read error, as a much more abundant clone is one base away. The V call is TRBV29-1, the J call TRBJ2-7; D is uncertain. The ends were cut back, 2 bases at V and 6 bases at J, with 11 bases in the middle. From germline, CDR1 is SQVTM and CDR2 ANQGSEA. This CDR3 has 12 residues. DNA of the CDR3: TGCAGCGTTGAAAGAGCCCCCTGCGAGCAGTACTTC. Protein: CSVERAPCEQYF.

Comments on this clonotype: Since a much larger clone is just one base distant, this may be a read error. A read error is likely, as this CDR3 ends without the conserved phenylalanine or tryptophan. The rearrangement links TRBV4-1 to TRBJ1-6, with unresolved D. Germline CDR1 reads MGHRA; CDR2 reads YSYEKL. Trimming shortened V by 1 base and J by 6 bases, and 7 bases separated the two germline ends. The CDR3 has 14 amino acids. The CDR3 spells CASSQAVVNSPLHV. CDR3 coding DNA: TGCGCCAGCAGCCAAGCTGTAGTTAATTCACCCCTCCACGTT.

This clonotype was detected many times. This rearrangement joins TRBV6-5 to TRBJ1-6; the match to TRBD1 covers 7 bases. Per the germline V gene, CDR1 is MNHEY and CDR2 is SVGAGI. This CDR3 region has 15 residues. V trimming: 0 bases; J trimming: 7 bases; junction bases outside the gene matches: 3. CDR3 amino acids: CASSYSTGRNSPLHF. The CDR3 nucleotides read TGTGCCAGCAGTTACTCGACAGGGCGAAATTCACCCCTCCACTTT.

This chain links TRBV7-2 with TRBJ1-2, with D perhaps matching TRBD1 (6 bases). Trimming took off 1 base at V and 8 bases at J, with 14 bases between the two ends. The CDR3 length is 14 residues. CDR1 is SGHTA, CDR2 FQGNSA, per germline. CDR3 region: CASSLVPQGFGYTF. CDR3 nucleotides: TGTGCCAGCAGCTTAGTGCCCCAGGGGTTCGGCTACACCTTC.

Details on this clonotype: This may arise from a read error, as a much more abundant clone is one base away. The CDR3 region has the DNA TGTGCCAGCAGTGAATCGGATTTCGGGGCAGGGGGCCCAGGCGAGACCCAGTGCTTC. This gives the protein CASSESDFGAGGPGETQCF. This chain links TRBV25-1 with TRBJ2-5; TRBD1 matches 8 bases. Per the germline V gene, CDR1 is MGHDK and CDR2 is SYGVNS. The CDR3 sequence is 19 residues long. Filled out from reference TRBV25-1 and TRBJ2-5, the complete variable domain reads EADIYQTPRYLVIGTGKKITLECSQTMGHDKMYWYQQDPGMELHLIHYSYGVNSTEKGDLSSESTVSRIRTEHFPLTLESARPSHTSQYLCASSESDFGAGGPGETQCFGPGTRLLVL.

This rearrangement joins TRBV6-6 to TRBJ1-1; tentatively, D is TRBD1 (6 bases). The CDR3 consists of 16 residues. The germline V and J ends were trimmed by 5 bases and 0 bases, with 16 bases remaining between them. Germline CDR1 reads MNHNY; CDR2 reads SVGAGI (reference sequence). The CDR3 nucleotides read TGTGCCAGCAGTGGCCAACAGGGAAGGTTGAACACTGAAGCTTTCTTT. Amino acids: CASSGQQGRLNTEAFF.

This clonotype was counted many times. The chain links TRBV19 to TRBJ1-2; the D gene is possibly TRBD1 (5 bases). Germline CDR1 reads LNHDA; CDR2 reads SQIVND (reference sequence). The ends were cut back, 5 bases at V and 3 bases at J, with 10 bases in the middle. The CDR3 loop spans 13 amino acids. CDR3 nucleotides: TGTGCCAGTAGTGTGACAGAGGACTATGGCTACACCTTC. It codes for CASSVTEDYGYTF.